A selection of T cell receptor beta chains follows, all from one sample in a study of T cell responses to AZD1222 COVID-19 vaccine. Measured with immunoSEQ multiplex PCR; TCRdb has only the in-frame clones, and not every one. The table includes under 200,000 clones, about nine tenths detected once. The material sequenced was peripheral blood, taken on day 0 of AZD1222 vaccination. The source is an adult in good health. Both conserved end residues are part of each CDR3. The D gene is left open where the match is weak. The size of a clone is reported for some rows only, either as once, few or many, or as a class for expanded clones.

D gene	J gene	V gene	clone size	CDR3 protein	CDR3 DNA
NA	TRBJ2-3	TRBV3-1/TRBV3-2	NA	CASSQPPGRGSTDTQYF	TGTGCCAGCAGCCAACCCCCGGGGCGGGGTAGCACAGATACGCAGTATTTT
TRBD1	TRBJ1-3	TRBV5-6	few	CASSSDRAANTIYF	TGTGCCAGCAGTTCGGACAGGGCGGCAAACACCATATATTTT
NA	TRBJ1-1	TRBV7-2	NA	CASSLGGWNTEAFF	TGTGCCAGCAGCTTAGGAGGGTGGAACACTGAAGCTTTCTTT
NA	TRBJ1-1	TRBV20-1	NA	CSQNAGAEAFF	TGCAGTCAAAACGCAGGGGCTGAAGCTTTCTTT
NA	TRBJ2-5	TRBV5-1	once	CASSLALGEETQYF	TGCGCCAGCAGCTTGGCCCTAGGGGAAGAGACCCAGTACTTC
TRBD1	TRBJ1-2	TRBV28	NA	CASSETGISYGYTF	TGTGCCAGCAGTGAGACAGGGATTAGTTATGGCTACACCTTC
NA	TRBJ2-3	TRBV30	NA	CAWSVQGYLGGRGDTQYF	TGTGCCTGGAGTGTACAGGGATATCTGGGGGGCCGGGGAGATACGCAGTATTTT
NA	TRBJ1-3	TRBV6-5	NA	CASSYGGRNTIYF	TGTGCCAGCAGTTACGGGGGAAGAAACACCATATATTTT
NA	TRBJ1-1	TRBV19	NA	CASSMSRYNTEAFF	TGTGCCAGTAGTATGTCCAGATATAACACTGAAGCTTTCTTT
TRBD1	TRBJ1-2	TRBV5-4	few	CASSRQGDYGYTF	TGTGCCAGCAGCCGACAGGGGGACTATGGCTACACCTTC
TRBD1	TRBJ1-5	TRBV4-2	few	CASSQEAPDRVVNQPQHF	TGTGCCAGCAGCCAAGAAGCCCCGGACAGGGTCGTTAATCAGCCCCAGCATTTT
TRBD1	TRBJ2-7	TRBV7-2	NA	CASSSGTGVAYEQYF	TGTGCCAGCAGCTCAGGGACAGGGGTGGCCTACGAGCAGTACTTC
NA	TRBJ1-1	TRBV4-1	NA	CASSSPGTQGAEAFF	TGCGCCAGCAGCTCTCCCGGGACCCAGGGCGCTGAAGCTTTCTTT
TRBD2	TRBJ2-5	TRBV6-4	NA	CASSDSAGGPETQYF	TGTGCCAGCAGTGACTCGGCGGGGGGGCCCGAGACCCAGTACTTC
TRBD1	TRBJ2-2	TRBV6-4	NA	CASTQGTGETGELFF	TGTGCCAGCACCCAGGGGACAGGTGAAACCGGGGAGCTGTTTTTT
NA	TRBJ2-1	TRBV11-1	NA	CASSYTIGGHGVF	TGTGCCAGCAGCTACACAATAGGGGGGCATGGCGTCTTC
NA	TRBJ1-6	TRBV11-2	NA	CASSFRQISPLHF	TGTGCCAGCAGCTTTCGACAGATTTCACCCCTCCACTTT
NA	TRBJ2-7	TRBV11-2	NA	CASSLGWIYEQYF	TGTGCCAGCAGCTTAGGTTGGATCTACGAGCAGTACTTC
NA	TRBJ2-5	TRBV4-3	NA	CASSPHSRGETQYF	TGCGCCAGCAGCCCCCACTCTCGGGGGGAGACCCAGTACTTC
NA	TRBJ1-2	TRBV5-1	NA	CASSLEGQGFNGYTF	TGCGCCAGCAGCTTGGAAGGGCAGGGTTTCAATGGCTACACCTTC
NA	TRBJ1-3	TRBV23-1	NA	CASSQSYPKNGNTIYF	TGCGCCAGCAGTCAATCTTATCCGAAAAACGGAAACACCATATATTTT
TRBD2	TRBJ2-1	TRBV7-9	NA	CASSLAPTSGDSYNEQFF	TGTGCCAGCAGCTTAGCCCCCACTAGCGGGGACTCCTACAATGAGCAGTTCTTC
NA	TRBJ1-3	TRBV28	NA	CASSPPGHQLSGNTIYF	TGTGCCAGCAGTCCGCCGGGACACCAACTCTCTGGAAACACCATATATTTT
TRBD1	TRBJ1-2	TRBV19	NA	CASRAGGGYTF	TGTGCCAGTAGGGCAGGGGGCGGCTACACCTTC
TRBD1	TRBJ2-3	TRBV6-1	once	CASSVNPGQGTDTQYF	TGTGCCAGCAGTGTTAACCCGGGACAGGGAACAGATACGCAGTATTTT
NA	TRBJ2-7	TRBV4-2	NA	CASSRGPRYEQYF	TGTGCCAGCAGCCGAGGTCCCAGATACGAGCAGTACTTC
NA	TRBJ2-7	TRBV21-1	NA	CASSKGAGDSYEQYF	TGTGCCAGCAGCAAAGGAGCGGGGGACTCATACGAGCAGTACTTC
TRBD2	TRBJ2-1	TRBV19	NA	CASSALAGGLFAYNEQFF	TGTGCCAGTAGTGCACTAGCGGGGGGGCTTTTTGCCTACAATGAGCAGTTCTTC
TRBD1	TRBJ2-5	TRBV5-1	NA	CASNPTGGGETQYF	TGCGCCAGCAACCCGACAGGGGGCGGAGAGACCCAGTACTTC
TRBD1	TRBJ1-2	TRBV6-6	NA	CASSYSQGIGYTF	TGTGCCAGCAGTTACTCACAGGGGATCGGCTACACCTTC
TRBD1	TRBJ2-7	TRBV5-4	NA	CASSLEPGAGGTYEQYF	TGTGCCAGCAGCTTGGAGCCTGGGGCAGGGGGAACGTACGAGCAGTACTTC
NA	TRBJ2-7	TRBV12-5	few	CATQSLGTSPLSYEQYF	TGTGCTACCCAGTCCCTCGGGACTTCCCCCCTCTCCTACGAGCAGTACTTC
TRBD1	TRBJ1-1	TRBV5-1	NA	CASSERQGAMNTEAFF	TGCGCCAGCAGCGAACGACAGGGTGCAATGAACACTGAAGCTTTCTTT
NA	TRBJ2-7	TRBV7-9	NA	CASSLAGISYEQYF	TGTGCCAGCAGCTTAGCGGGCATCTCCTACGAGCAGTACTTC
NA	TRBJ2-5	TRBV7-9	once	CASSSNLGETQYF	TGTGCCAGCAGCTCCAACCTTGGAGAGACCCAGTACTTC
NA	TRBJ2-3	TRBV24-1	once	CATSDSTDTQYF	TGTGCCACCAGTGATAGCACAGATACGCAGTATTTT
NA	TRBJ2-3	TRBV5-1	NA	CATAAGPGTDTQYF	TGCGCCACGGCTGCAGGGCCCGGCACAGATACGCAGTATTTT
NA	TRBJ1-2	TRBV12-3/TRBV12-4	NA	CASSLEGGGYTF	TGTGCCAGCAGTTTGGAGGGGGGTGGCTACACCTTC
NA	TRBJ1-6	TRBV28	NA	CASSSPLGPSHTLHF	TGTGCCAGCAGTTCTCCGTTGGGGCCCTCCCACACCCTCCACTTT
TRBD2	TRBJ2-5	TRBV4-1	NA	CASSQEKMGLKETQYF	TGCGCCAGCAGCCAAGAAAAAATGGGACTAAAAGAGACCCAGTACTTC
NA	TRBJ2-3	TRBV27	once	CASSRVLTSTDTQYF	TGTGCCAGCAGCAGGGTTTTAACTAGCACAGATACGCAGTATTTT
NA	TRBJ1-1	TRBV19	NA	CASTKTGGMNTEAFF	TGTGCCAGTACTAAAACCGGGGGTATGAACACTGAAGCTTTCTTT
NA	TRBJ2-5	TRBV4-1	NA	CASSSPMGQETQYF	TGCGCCAGCAGCTCTCCGATGGGCCAAGAGACCCAGTACTTC
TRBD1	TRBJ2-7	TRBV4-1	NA	CASSHSPGQGSYEQYF	TGCGCCAGCAGCCATTCTCCGGGACAGGGCTCCTACGAGCAGTACTTC
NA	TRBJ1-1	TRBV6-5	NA	CASSYSWGEQDTEAFF	TGTGCCAGCAGTTACTCCTGGGGGGAGCAGGACACTGAAGCTTTCTTT
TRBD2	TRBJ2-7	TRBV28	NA	CASSGGGYEQYF	TGTGCCAGCAGTGGGGGGGGATACGAGCAGTACTTC
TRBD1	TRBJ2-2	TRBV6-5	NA	CASSLRQGVTGELFF	TGTGCCAGCAGCCTACGACAGGGGGTCACCGGGGAGCTGTTTTTT
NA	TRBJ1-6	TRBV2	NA	CASSPQRQGNSPLHF	TGTGCCAGCAGTCCCCAACGGCAGGGGAATTCACCCCTCCACTTT
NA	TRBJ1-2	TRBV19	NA	CASSFSLGDTYGYTF	TGTGCCAGTAGTTTCAGCCTTGGGGATACCTATGGCTACACCTTC
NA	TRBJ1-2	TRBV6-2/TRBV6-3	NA	CASSYLGTGYGYTF	TGTGCCAGCAGTTACCTCGGGACGGGATATGGCTACACCTTC
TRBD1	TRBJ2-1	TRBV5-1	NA	CASTYSTGGGYNEQFF	TGCGCCAGCACCTATTCTACAGGGGGAGGCTACAATGAGCAGTTCTTC
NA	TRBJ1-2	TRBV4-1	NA	CASSQELLQGPVNYGYTF	TGCGCCAGCAGCCAAGAACTTTTGCAGGGGCCTGTGAACTATGGCTACACCTTC